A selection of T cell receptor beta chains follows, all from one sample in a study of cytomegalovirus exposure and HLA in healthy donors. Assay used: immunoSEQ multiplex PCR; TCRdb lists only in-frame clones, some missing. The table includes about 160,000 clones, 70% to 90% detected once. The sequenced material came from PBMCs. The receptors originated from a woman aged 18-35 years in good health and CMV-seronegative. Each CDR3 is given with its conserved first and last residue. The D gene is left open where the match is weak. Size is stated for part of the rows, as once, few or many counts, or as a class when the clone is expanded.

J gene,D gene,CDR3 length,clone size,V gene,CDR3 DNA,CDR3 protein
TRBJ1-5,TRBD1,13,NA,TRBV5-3,TGTGCCAGAAGCTGGACAGGGGATCAGCCCCAGCATTTT,CARSWTGDQPQHF
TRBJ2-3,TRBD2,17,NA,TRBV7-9,TGTGCCAGCAGCTCCAGACTAGCGGGGGACATGACCGATACGCAGTATTTT,CASSSRLAGDMTDTQYF
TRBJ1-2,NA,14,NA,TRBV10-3,TGTGCCATCAGTGCACACACTACTAACTATGGCTACACCTTC,CAISAHTTNYGYTF
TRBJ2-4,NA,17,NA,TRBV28,TGTGCCAGCAGTTTATTTTTCAGGGAGGAAGCCAAAAACATTCAGTACTTC,CASSLFFREEAKNIQYF
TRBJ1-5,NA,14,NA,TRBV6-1,TGTGCCAGCAGTGATACAGGTAGCAATCAGCCCCAGCATTTT,CASSDTGSNQPQHF
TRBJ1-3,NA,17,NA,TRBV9,TGTGCCAGCAGCTTCCTCGGTGCACCGAGCTCTGGAAACACCATATATTTT,CASSFLGAPSSGNTIYF
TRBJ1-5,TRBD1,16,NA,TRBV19,TGTGCCAGTAGCGACAGGGGAATGGTTAGCAATCAGCCCCAGCATTTT,CASSDRGMVSNQPQHF
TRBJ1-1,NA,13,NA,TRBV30,TGTGCCTTAACGCGCACAGTGAACACTGAAGCTTTCTTT,CALTRTVNTEAFF
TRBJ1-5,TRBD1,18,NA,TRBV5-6,TGTGCCAGCAGCCCCGGACCCGGCGGCAGGGGGATTAATCAGCCCCAGCATTTT,CASSPGPGGRGINQPQHF
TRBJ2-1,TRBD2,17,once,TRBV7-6,TGTGCCAGCAGCTTAGCCCCCGCGGGAGTTTCTTACAATGAGCAGTTCTTC,CASSLAPAGVSYNEQFF
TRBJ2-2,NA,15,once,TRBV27,TGTGCCAGCAGTTTCGCGCCCCCTCGAACCGGGGAGCTGTTTTTT,CASSFAPPRTGELFF
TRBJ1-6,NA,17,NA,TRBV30,TGTGCCTGGAGTGTCGCAGGGGTTAGCTCCTATAATTCACCCCTCCACTTT,CAWSVAGVSSYNSPLHF
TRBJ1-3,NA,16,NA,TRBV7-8,TGTGCCAGCAGCCCCTGGAGGTTAAGCTCTGGAAACACCATATATTTT,CASSPWRLSSGNTIYF
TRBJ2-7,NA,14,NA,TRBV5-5,TGTGCCAGCAGCTTGGATCAGGGTTCGTACGAGCAGTACTTC,CASSLDQGSYEQYF
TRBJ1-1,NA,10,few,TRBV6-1,TGTGCCAGCGTTAGAGCTGAAGCTTTCTTT,CASVRAEAFF
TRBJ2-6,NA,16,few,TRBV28,TGTGCCAGCAGTTTAGTCTTCAGTACTGGGGCCAACGTCCTGACTTTC,CASSLVFSTGANVLTF
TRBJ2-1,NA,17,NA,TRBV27,TGTGCCAGCAGTTTGCGAAGGCGGGGCCTTAAGATCGATGAGCAGTTCTTC,CASSLRRRGLKIDEQFF